This T cell receptor (beta chain) was found in a study of blood T cell repertoires in COVID-19. In the study overall: Acute and convalescent COVID-19 samples came from the United States, Italy and Spain. PBMCs, B-cell-depleted T cells, or T cells provided the cDNA or gDNA that made up the material.

In the original processing: Amplification of reference gene primers provided the estimated nucleated cell counts. Sequencing used immunoSEQ multiplex PCR; TCRdb keeps in-frame clones, though not all of them. V and J calls and clone size are those listed in that table; D and trimming were worked out from the DNA. This sample has hundreds of thousands of clones; roughly 87% occur once, and the top ten carry about 2%. V was pared by 0 bases and J by 10 bases, with 27 bases of the junction left unmatched. This CDR3 has 23 amino acids. This TCR was sampled from a woman between 45 and 65 years old who had recovered from COVID-19. Sequences were obtained from peripheral blood. The V gene is TRBV23-1, the J gene TRBJ1-6; 10 positions match TRBD1. TRBV23-1 is an ORF, with its function uncertain. CDR3 DNA: TGCGCCAGCAGTCAATCGAGGGACAAACCGAACATTGTGGGGACAGGGGTTCGATCACCCCTCCACTTT. This encodes CASSQSRDKPNIVGTGVRSPLHF.